This TCR beta chain is from a study of cytomegalovirus exposure and HLA in healthy donors. Overall study findings and caveats: Fewer N-insertions (relative to the roughly 610-donor mean) were reportedly seen in an Asian-associated ancestry cluster in a later analysis. In a later analysis, a missense DCLRE1C variant was linked to TCR beta V- and J-gene trimming. According to reports, the classifier identified cytomegalovirus status with high specificity and sensitivity.

A few counts support this clone. What it binds is not known. The V segment lost 7 bases and the J segment 5 bases; nucleotides outside the gene matches: 5. Germline V gene lookup returns CDR1 ENHRY and CDR2 SYGVKD. The CDR3 contains 14 residues. Primers: 60 Vbeta forward and 13 Jbeta reverse. Original processing notes: Approximately 11 million of the approximately 80 million unique TCR beta chains counted in a later analysis were shared. Only in-frame clones appear in the TCRdb table, and some are missing; sequencing was by immunoSEQ multiplex PCR. The V and J calls and clone size are taken from that table; D and trimming were inferred from the DNA. The sample holds about 140,000 clones, roughly 80% seen once.

V usage is TRBV10-3 and J usage is TRBJ1-6, with 7 bases identical to TRBD1. The specimen was PBMCs. This clonotype was sampled from a woman between 35 and 50 years old in good health and CMV-seronegative. In DNA, the CDR3 is TGTGCCATCACCCCGGACAGGAATAATTCACCCCTCCACTTT. Translation gives CAITPDRNNSPLHF.